The 10 T cell receptor beta chains given below trace back to one sample, sequenced in a study of sequential checkpoint blockade in melanoma. Treatment noted: randomized to nivolumab then ipilimumab (arm A) or the reverse (arm B). Libraries were prepared by immunoSEQ multiplex PCR; TCRdb keeps only in-frame clonotypes and omits some of them. The data show 15,000 or so clones, roughly 70% seen once. The sequences come from CD8+ T cells sorted from blood (inferred from file names), collected from a patient given nivolumab and ipilimumab in sequence. The receptors derive from a human donor with melanoma.

As to this clone: The germline gene is not matched at one end of the junction; a read error may be the cause. CDR3 amino acids: CASSEDRAGANVLTF. The CDR3 coding sequence is TGTGCCAGCAGCGAAGATCGGGCTGGGGCCAACGTCCTGACTTTC. V gene TRBV2 combines with J gene TRBJ2-6; D call uncertain. The CDR3 runs 15 residues. In germline, CDR1 is SNHLY, CDR2 FYNNEI.

V gene TRBV5-6 combines with J gene TRBJ1-5, with D tentatively TRBD1 (5 bases). Trimming stripped 0 bases from V and 6 bases from J, with 13 bases between. In germline, CDR1 is SGHDT, CDR2 YYEEEE. The CDR3 totals 15 residues. CDR3 in DNA: TGTGCCAGCAGCTTGGGCCAGGGCTTCAGTCAGCCCCAGCATTTT. Translation: CASSLGQGFSQPQHF.

The chain joins TRBV19 to TRBJ2-7; tentative D call: TRBD1 (5 bases). Germline values: CDR1 LNHDA, CDR2 SQIVND (reference sequence). The CDR3 runs 13 residues. V was trimmed by 2 bases and J by 3 bases, leaving 8 bases between them. CDR3 bases: TGTGCCAGTAGTATAACCACAGGCTACGAGCAGTACGTC. This codes for CASSITTGYEQYV.

The gene calls are TRBV5-5 and TRBJ2-7; the D gene is possibly TRBD2 (5 bases). The CDR3 totals 13 residues. Per the germline V gene, CDR1 is SGHKS and CDR2 is YYEKEE (reference sequence). The germline V and J ends were trimmed by 0 bases and 4 bases, with 8 bases remaining between them. The CDR3 nucleotides read TGTGCCAGCAGCTTGGGCGGGCTTTACGAGCAGTACGTC. Protein: CASSLGGLYEQYV.

The chain carries TRBV11-2 and TRBJ2-2; TRBD2 agrees at 9 bases. The CDR3 length is 18 residues. Unmatched junction bases numbered 8, after V lost 2 bases and J lost 1 base. Germline V gene lookup returns CDR1 SGHAT and CDR2 FQNNGV. The CDR3 DNA is TGTGCCAGCAGCTTAAGTGGAAAAGCGGGAGGGAACACCGGGGAGCTGTTTTTT. It translates to CASSLSGKAGGNTGELFF.

The chain is built from TRBV5-1 and TRBJ1-2; D not resolved. Trimming took off 0 bases at V and 6 bases at J, with 6 bases between the two ends. The length of the CDR3 is 12 residues. Germline V CDR1 and CDR2: SGHRS, YFSETQ. Written as DNA, the CDR3 is TGCGCCAGCAGCTTGGGAGGGAATGGCTACACCTTC. As protein: CASSLGGNGYTF.

This clone was seen only once. J is TRBJ2-7 and V is TRBV27; 8 bases align to TRBD2. CDR1 and CDR2 (germline): MNHEY, SMNVEV (reference sequence). Trimming at V came to 8 bases and at J to 1 base, leaving 7 bases not matched to a gene. CDR3 size: 14 residues. CDR3 in amino acids: CASAPGLGSYEQYF. The CDR3 coding sequence is TGTGCCAGCGCACCGGGACTAGGATCCTACGAGCAGTACTTC.

This clone was observed a handful of times. This chain uses TRBV6-4 with TRBJ1-2, with 8 bases fitting TRBD1. This CDR3 is built from 13 residues. Trimming at V came to 4 bases and at J to 6 bases, leaving 4 bases not matched to a gene. Looked up from germline, CDR1 is MRHNA and CDR2 is SNTAGT. The CDR3 DNA follows: TGTGCCAGCAGTGGACAGGGGACGGATGGCTACACCTTC. Encoded protein: CASSGQGTDGYTF.

V gene TRBV30 combines with J gene TRBJ1-2; D call uncertain. CDR3 length equals 11 residues. Trimming shortened V by 0 bases and J by 12 bases, and 11 bases separated the two germline ends. CDR1 and CDR2 (germline): GTSNPN, SVGIG (reference sequence). The CDR3 loop is CAWSVRGWNTF. The DNA for the CDR3 is TGTGCCTGGAGTGTACGGGGATGGAACACCTTC.

V is TRBV18 and J is TRBJ1-2, with 8 bases lining up with TRBD1. There are 15 residues in the CDR3. V lost 6 bases, J lost 5 bases, and 11 bases stayed unmatched. The germline V gene encodes CDR1 KGHSH and CDR2 LQKENI. In nucleotides, the CDR3 is TGTGCCAGCTCCCAGGGACCGGGACAGGAATATGGCTACACCTTC. Translation: CASSQGPGQEYGYTF.